The T cell receptor beta chain described here comes from a study of T-cell memory formation after mild COVID-19. Study at large: TCR clusters showed largely donor specificity.

5'RACE primed at constant segments yielded TCR alpha and TCR beta cDNA libraries bearing sample barcodes and UMIs. A single record per CDR3 protein comes from TCRdb applying MiXCR to the 5' RACE reads. The sample has approximately 260,000 distinct CDR3 sequences; about 16% are singletons. Study-level findings and limits: Of the contracting clones, CD4+ ones lay mainly in CM and EM, and CD8+ ones in EMRA.

Concerning this clonotype: As yet, its antigen is unknown.

The specimen sequenced was PBMCs or a T cell subset sorted from them (not recorded which). The source of this sequence is a man between 18 and 29 years old who had mild COVID-19 (a few samples of this study predate the infection). Cell type and time point are not known.

The CDR3 sequence: CASSPEGQGREQYF. For the CDR3, the DNA is TGTGCCAGCAGCCCAGAGGGACAGGGGCGCGAGCAGTACTTC. The J gene is TRBJ2-7, the V gene TRBV5-5; 10 positions match TRBD1. The ends lost 4 bases at V and 6 bases at J; junction bases unmatched: 7. The CDR3 runs to 14 residues. The germline CDR1 and CDR2 sequences are SGHKS and YYEKEE (reference sequence). Full variable domain (remainder filled in from reference TRBV5-5 and TRBJ2-7): DAGVTQSPTHLIKTRGQQVTLRCSPISGHKSVSWYQQVLGQGPQFIFQYYEKEERGRGNFPDRFSARQFPNYSSELNVNALLLGDSALYLCASSPEGQGREQYFGPGTRLTVT.